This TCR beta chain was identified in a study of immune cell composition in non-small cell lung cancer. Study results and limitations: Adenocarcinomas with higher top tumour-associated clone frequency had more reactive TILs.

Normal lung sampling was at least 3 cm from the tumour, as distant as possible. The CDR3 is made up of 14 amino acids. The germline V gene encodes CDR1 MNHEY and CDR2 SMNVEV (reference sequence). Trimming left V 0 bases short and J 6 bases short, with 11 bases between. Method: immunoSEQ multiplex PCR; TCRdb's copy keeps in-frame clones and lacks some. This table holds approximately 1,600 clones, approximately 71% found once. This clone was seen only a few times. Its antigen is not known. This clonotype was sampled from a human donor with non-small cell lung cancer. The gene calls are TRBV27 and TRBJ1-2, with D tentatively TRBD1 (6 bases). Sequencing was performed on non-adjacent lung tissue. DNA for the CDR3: TGTGCCAGCAGTTTATCGGGACAACCAAATGGCTACACCTTC. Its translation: CASSLSGQPNGYTF.